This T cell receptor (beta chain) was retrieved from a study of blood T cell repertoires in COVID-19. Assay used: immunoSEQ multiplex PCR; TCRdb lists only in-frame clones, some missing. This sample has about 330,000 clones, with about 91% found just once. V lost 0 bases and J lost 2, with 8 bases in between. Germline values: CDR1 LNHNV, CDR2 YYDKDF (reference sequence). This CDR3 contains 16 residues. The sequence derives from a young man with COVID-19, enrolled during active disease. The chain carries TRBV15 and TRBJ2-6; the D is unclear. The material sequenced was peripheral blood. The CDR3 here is CATSRDRGAGANVLTF. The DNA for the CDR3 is TGTGCCACCAGCAGAGATCGTGGAGCTGGGGCCAACGTCCTGACTTTC.